These 22 T cell receptor beta chains were sequenced from one sample in a study of cytotoxic CD8 clonotypes in ibrutinib-treated CLL. The repertoire was sequenced with immunoSEQ multiplex PCR; TCRdb's copy has only in-frame clones and lacks some. Among about 57,000 clones, around 60% were seen once, and the ten largest hold about a fifth. Material: PBMCs, obtained after 24 months of ibrutinib treatment. The receptors stem from a human donor with chronic lymphocytic leukemia.

The rearrangement links TRBV6-5 to TRBJ1-1, with D perhaps TRBD1 (6 bases). Per the germline V gene, CDR1 is MNHEY and CDR2 is SVGAGI. Trimming pared 0 bases from V and 4 bases from J, leaving 12 bases between. The CDR3 runs to 15 residues. CDR3 region: CASSYSGQSTTEAFF. The CDR3 bases are TGTGCCAGCAGTTACTCAGGACAGTCCACCACTGAAGCTTTCTTT.

J is TRBJ2-2 and V is TRBV10-3; tentative D call: TRBD2 (6 bases). This CDR3 contains 14 residues. Germline V gene data show CDR1 as ENHRY and CDR2 as SYGVKD. The germline V and J ends were trimmed by 10 bases and 2 bases, with 14 bases remaining between them. The CDR3 nucleotides read TGTGCCACCCAAGGGGAGGTTAACACCGGGGAGCTGTTTTTT. The encoded protein is CATQGEVNTGELFF.

V gene TRBV29-1 combines with J gene TRBJ2-3, with TRBD2 identical over 7 bases. Germline-derived CDR1 and CDR2 are SQVTM and ANQGSEA. This CDR3 has 19 amino acids. V gave up 0 bases and J gave up 4 bases; unmatched junction bases: 19. Here the CDR3 DNA reads TGCAGCGTTGAAGATCGGCAGGCCGGGACTACCCCAGCCGCAGATACGCAGTATTTT. Protein sequence: CSVEDRQAGTTPAADTQYF.

V is TRBV5-6 and J is TRBJ1-1; D is ambiguous. Deletions cut 0 bases from V and 5 bases from J, with 17 bases between. Germline assignment: CDR1 SGHDT and CDR2 YYEEEE. The CDR3 runs 16 residues. Written as DNA, the CDR3 is TGTGCCAGCAGCTTGGCGATGAGGGAAATTCAGACTGAAGCTTTCTTT. Encoded protein: CASSLAMREIQTEAFF. Supplemented by reference TRBV5-6 and TRBJ1-1, the full variable domain reads DAGVTQSPTHLIKTRGQQVTLRCSPKSGHDTVSWYQQALGQGPQFIFQYYEEEERQRGNFPDRFSGHQFPNYSSELNVNALLLGDSALYLCASSLAMREIQTEAFFGQGTRLTVV.

This clone was counted only a few times. The chain is built from TRBV18 and TRBJ2-7; tentative D call: TRBD2 (6 bases). The germline V gene encodes CDR1 KGHSH and CDR2 LQKENI. This CDR3 comprises 14 residues. V was cut by 1 base and J by 3 bases, with 10 bases left in between. CDR3 amino acids: CASSPLGGFYEQYV. Written as DNA, the CDR3 is TGTGCCAGCTCACCACTCGGGGGTTTCTACGAGCAGTACGTC.

The chain combines TRBV5-4 with TRBJ2-5, with unresolved D. The CDR3 extends over 11 amino acids. The germline V gene has CDR1 SGHNT and CDR2 YYREEE (reference sequence). Trimming left V 2 bases short and J 5 bases short, with 4 bases between. Written as DNA, the CDR3 is TGTGCCAGCAGCTTCCGGGAGACCCAGTACTTC. Amino acid sequence: CASSFRETQYF.

CDR3 protein: CSALDGGYTDTQYF. The CDR3 nucleotides are TGCAGCGCCCTCGACGGGGGGTATACAGATACGCAGTATTTT. This rearrangement joins TRBV29-1 to TRBJ2-3, with 7 positions matching TRBD2. V shed 7 bases and J 3 bases; nucleotides not matched to a gene: 10. CDR3 length equals 14 residues. Germline CDR1 is SQVTM and CDR2 is ANQGSEA.

This clone was picked up many times. The V call is TRBV13, the J call TRBJ1-2, with 7 nucleotides matching TRBD1. V was pared by 3 bases and J by 6 bases, with 7 bases of the junction left unmatched. The CDR3 contains 14 residues. Germline V gene sequence: CDR1 PRHDT, CDR2 FYEKMQ (reference sequence). The CDR3 protein is CASSFRQGQDGYTF. DNA for the CDR3: TGTGCCAGCAGCTTCCGACAGGGACAAGATGGCTACACCTTC.

This clone was counted ten times or more. The chain carries TRBV6-6 and TRBJ2-2; 10 bases match TRBD2. Germline CDR1 reads MNHNY; CDR2 reads SVGAGI (reference sequence). V gave up 7 bases and J gave up 6 bases; unmatched junction bases: 8. The CDR3 has 15 residues. CDR3 coding DNA: TGTGCCAGCATGGCTAGCGGGAGAGTAGCCGGGGAGCTGTTTTTT. Its translation: CASMASGRVAGELFF.

Only a few counts were recorded for this clone. This chain uses TRBV28 with TRBJ1-2; D is uncertain. This CDR3 spans 14 amino acids. Germline V gives CDR1 MDHEN, CDR2 SYDVKM. V was trimmed by 6 bases and J by 2 bases, leaving 13 bases between them. The CDR3 sequence: CASSTGSSNYGYTF. The CDR3 DNA sequence: TGTGCCAGCAGCACCGGCAGCTCCAACTATGGCTACACCTTC.

The gene calls are TRBV10-3 and TRBJ2-4, with D possibly being TRBD1 (6 bases). The V end lost 4 bases, the J end lost 9 bases, and 13 bases lay between the germline ends. The germline V gene encodes CDR1 ENHRY and CDR2 SYGVKD. The CDR3 totals 13 residues. The CDR3 protein is CAISAHRAGIQYF. In nucleotides, the CDR3 is TGTGCCATCAGTGCGCACAGGGCTGGCATTCAGTACTTC.

This clone was counted ten times or more. The chain couples TRBV7-6 to TRBJ2-2; no clear D. Per the germline V gene, CDR1 is SGHVS and CDR2 is FNYEAQ. V lost 5 bases to trimming and J lost 4 bases, with 11 bases between them. CDR3 length: 14 amino acids. The DNA of the CDR3 is TGTGCCAGCAGCCCCGGTTGGTTCACCGGGGAGCTGTTTTTT. It encodes CASSPGWFTGELFF.

This chain joins TRBV18 and TRBJ1-5; 9 nucleotides line up with TRBD1. CDR3 size: 16 residues. Unmatched junction bases numbered 8, after V lost 2 bases and J lost 6 bases. Germline CDR1 and CDR2: KGHSH and LQKENI. Written as DNA, the CDR3 is TGTGCCAGCTCACCATGGGGGGACAGGGACGGTCAGCCCCAGCATTTT. Residues: CASSPWGDRDGQPQHF. Full variable domain (outside the CDR3, taken from reference TRBV18 and TRBJ1-5): NAGVMQNPRHLVRRRGQEARLRCSPMKGHSHVYWYRQLPEEGLKFMVYLQKENIIDESGMPKERFSAEFPKEGPSILRIQQVVRGDSAAYFCASSPWGDRDGQPQHFGDGTRLSIL.

The table lists this clone with many counts. The gene calls are TRBV6-5 and TRBJ2-6; D not resolved. CDR1 is MNHEY, CDR2 SVGAGI, per germline. Between the trimmed V and J ends, which lost 7 bases and 0 bases, there was a span of 4 bases. The CDR3 is 13 amino acids. DNA for the CDR3: TGTGCCAGCAAAGCCTCTGGGGCCAACGTCCTGACTTTC. Its translation is CASKASGANVLTF.

V and J are TRBV5-1 and TRBJ2-1; 9 bases map to TRBD1. The CDR3 has 16 amino acids. With V trimmed by 4 bases and J by 1 base, 6 bases remained unmatched. CDR1 and CDR2 (germline): SGHRS, YFSETQ. This chain's CDR3 is CASSLFGTGSYNEQFF. The CDR3, as DNA: TGCGCCAGCAGCCTATTTGGGACAGGGTCCTACAATGAGCAGTTCTTC.

The chain couples TRBV6-6 to TRBJ2-1; D is possibly TRBD1 or TRBD2 (5 bases each). The V gene lost 8 bases and the J gene lost 8 bases, with 19 bases spanning the gap. CDR3 length: 14 residues. Germline lookup yields CDR1 MNHNY and CDR2 SVGAGI (reference sequence). The CDR3 reads CASRDEKIRHEQFF. DNA for the CDR3: TGTGCCAGCCGGGACGAAAAAATTCGCCATGAGCAGTTCTTC.

This rearrangement joins TRBV5-1 to TRBJ2-3; D call uncertain. The CDR3 runs 15 residues. The germline V gene encodes CDR1 SGHRS and CDR2 YFSETQ. The V and J ends lost 5 bases and 0 bases respectively, with 13 bases between them. The CDR3 DNA reads TGCGCCAGCAGTCTGGTGTCCTCAAGCACAGATACGCAGTATTTT. Its translation: CASSLVSSSTDTQYF.

V usage is TRBV13 and J usage is TRBJ2-2; D is undetermined. The CDR3 is 12 amino acids. CDR1 is PRHDT and CDR2 is FYEKMQ in the germline V gene (reference sequence). V was pared by 4 bases and J by 7 bases, with 7 bases between. The DNA for the CDR3 is TGTGCCAGCAGCTCGGGCATCGGGGAGCTGTTTTTT. Translated, it gives CASSSGIGELFF.

This chain uses TRBV19 with TRBJ1-2; TRBD1 matches 8 bases. The length of the CDR3 is 13 residues. V shed 3 bases and J 7 bases; nucleotides not matched to a gene: 4. Germline CDR1 is LNHDA and CDR2 is SQIVND (reference sequence). CDR3 in DNA: TGTGCCAGTAGTATCGGACAGGGAGTTGGCTACACCTTC. Translation gives CASSIGQGVGYTF.

This chain connects TRBV28 to TRBJ2-3, with D unresolved. V gave up 1 base and J gave up 4 bases, with 12 bases separating them. The CDR3 consists of 15 residues. Germline assignment: CDR1 MDHEN and CDR2 SYDVKM. CDR3 nucleotides: TGTGCCAGCAGTTTATTAGGAAAGACTTCAGATACGCAGTATTTT. This codes for CASSLLGKTSDTQYF.

This clone was detected once. The CDR3 reads CASSPPGASEQYF. The CDR3 DNA is TGTGCCAGTAGCCCGCCCGGGGCTAGCGAGCAGTACTTC. This chain connects TRBV19 to TRBJ2-7; possibly TRBD1 or TRBD2 for D (5 bases each). This CDR3 spans 13 amino acids. Germline CDR1 is LNHDA and CDR2 is SQIVND (reference sequence). V was pared by 6 bases and J by 6 bases, with 15 bases between.

J is TRBJ2-6 and V is TRBV5-1; D unclear. With 0 bases removed from V and 0 bases from J, the gap between germline ends came to 7 bases. The V gene's germline CDR1 is SGHRS and CDR2 YFSETQ. The CDR3 is made up of 16 amino acids. The CDR3: CASSLGVRSGANVLTF. CDR3 bases: TGCGCCAGCAGCTTGGGCGTCCGCTCTGGGGCCAACGTCCTGACTTTC. The entire variable domain, with the rest obtained from reference TRBV5-1 and TRBJ2-6, is as follows: KAGVTQTPRYLIKTRGQQVTLSCSPISGHRSVSWYQQTPGQGLQFLFEYFSETQRNKGNFPGRFSGRQFSNSRSEMNVSTLELGDSALYLCASSLGVRSGANVLTFGAGSRLTVL.